Below, 8 T cell receptor beta chains from the same sample are listed, as sequenced in a study of cytomegalovirus exposure and HLA in healthy donors. PCR used 60 Vbeta primers and 13 Jbeta primers. Method: immunoSEQ multiplex PCR; TCRdb's copy keeps in-frame clones and lacks some. The sample consists of more than 100,000 clones, 79% of them appearing once. Sample: PBMCs. The receptors come from a male donor in good health and CMV-seronegative.

The rearrangement uses TRBV27 and TRBJ1-2; D is undetermined. V lost 5 bases to trimming and J lost 3 bases, with 10 bases between them. Per germline, CDR1 MNHEY and CDR2 SMNVEV (reference sequence). This CDR3 has 13 residues. The CDR3 DNA sequence: TGTGCCAGCAGTCCTATCGCCGACTATGGCTACACCTTC. This translates into CASSPIADYGYTF.

The chain combines TRBV27 with TRBJ1-6, with D possibly TRBD1 on 6 matching bases. Germline-derived CDR1 and CDR2 are MNHEY and SMNVEV (reference sequence). Trimming removed 5 bases from V and 5 bases from J, with 25 bases in between. The CDR3 sequence is 19 residues long. The CDR3 loop reads CASSPRKGDARSNNSPLHF. In nucleotides, the CDR3 is TGTGCCAGCAGTCCCCGAAAGGGGGACGCGCGGTCAAATAATTCACCCCTCCACTTT.

In its sample, this clone was seen a few times. V gene TRBV5-1 combines with J gene TRBJ2-1; TRBD1 aligns across 8 bases. The CDR3 runs 14 residues. V was clipped by 4 bases and J by 5 bases; unmatched bases: 5. CDR1 is SGHRS, CDR2 YFSETQ, per germline. CDR3 nucleotide sequence: TGCGCCAGCAGCCGACAGGGGCCACACAATGAGCAGTTCTTC. The encoded protein is CASSRQGPHNEQFF.

The table lists this clone with a few counts. The rearrangement links TRBV5-1 to TRBJ1-1; 7 bases map to TRBD1. The CDR3 has 13 residues. J lost 1 base, V lost 4 bases, and 1 base had no gene match. Looked up from germline, CDR1 is SGHRS and CDR2 is YFSETQ. In nucleotides, the CDR3 is TGCGCCAGCAGCCAGGGGGGGAACACTGAAGCTTTCTTT. Its protein is CASSQGGNTEAFF.

The chain couples TRBV4-1 to TRBJ2-3; D ambiguous. The V gene's germline CDR1 is MGHRA and CDR2 YSYEKL. V was clipped by 4 bases and J by 4 bases, with 12 bases between them. The CDR3 spans 14 residues. CDR3 sequence (DNA): TGCGCCAGCAGCCCTCAAGAGAGGCCAGATACGCAGTATTTT. This translates into CASSPQERPDTQYF.

The chain couples TRBV19 to TRBJ1-2, with 10 positions matching TRBD1. The CDR3 totals 15 residues. Germline CDR1 LNHDA, CDR2 SQIVND (reference sequence). With V trimmed by 9 bases and J by 4 bases, 11 bases remained unmatched. The CDR3: CASHPDRGLSYGYTF. DNA of the CDR3: TGTGCCAGCCACCCCGACAGGGGGCTTAGCTATGGCTACACCTTC.

V usage is TRBV19 and J usage is TRBJ2-1, with TRBD2 identical over 10 bases. Germline V gene data show CDR1 as LNHDA and CDR2 as SQIVND (reference sequence). With V trimmed by 2 bases and J by 8 bases, 6 bases remained unmatched. The CDR3 has 15 amino acids. CDR3 region: CASSIPPSGGHEQFF. CDR3 in DNA: TGTGCCAGTAGTATACCGCCTAGCGGGGGCCATGAGCAGTTCTTC.

The chain carries TRBV5-1 and TRBJ1-4, with a possible D match to TRBD1 (5 bases). Germline V gene sequence: CDR1 SGHRS, CDR2 YFSETQ. The length of the CDR3 is 15 residues. Trimming removed 5 bases from V and 0 bases from J, with 11 bases in between. The CDR3 DNA follows: TGCGCCAGCAGAAGGGACTCCTCAACTAATGAAAAACTGTTTTTT. Translating gives CASRRDSSTNEKLFF.